Listed below are T cell receptor beta chains from one sample, sequenced in a study of shared clonotypes between healthy human individuals. TCRdb keeps only in-frame clones here, not all; method: immunoSEQ multiplex PCR. The profile shows 1.4 million to 1.5 million clones, around 97% of them singletons. The sample was naive CD4+ T cells sorted from blood. The receptors come from a young man in good health. Both conserved end residues are part of each CDR3. D genes are given only for firm matches. Size is omitted from some rows. Given values are once, few, many or a class for expanded clones.

TRBV11-2	11	TRBJ2-7	-	-	TGTGCCAGCAGAGGCGGATACGAGCAGTACTTC	CASRGGYEQYF
TRBV21-1	17	TRBJ1-4	-	-	TGTGCCAGCAGCAAAGCGGGAGGACAGGCAGGCGATGAAAAACTGTTTTTT	CASSKAGGQAGDEKLFF
TRBV5-1	14	TRBJ2-1	-	once	TGCGCCAGCAGCTTAGGGGACACCTACAATGAGCAGTTCTTC	CASSLGDTYNEQFF
TRBV27	15	TRBJ2-5	TRBD2	-	TGTGCCAGCAGTTTCGGACTAGCGGGAGGGGAGACCCAGTACTTC	CASSFGLAGGETQYF
TRBV5-1	15	TRBJ2-2	-	-	TGCGCCAGCAGCTTGGCCAGGGGGGATACCGGGGAGCTGTTTTTT	CASSLARGDTGELFF
TRBV6-5	15	TRBJ2-1	TRBD2	-	TGTGCCAGCAGTTACTCTAGCGGGAGGTACAATGAGCAGTTCTTC	CASSYSSGRYNEQFF
TRBV4-3	16	TRBJ1-4	-	-	TGCGCCAGCAGCCAAGCCACGGACAGCTGGAATGAAAAACTGTTTTTT	CASSQATDSWNEKLFF
TRBV7-2	17	TRBJ2-3	-	-	TGTGCCAGCACCTTCCTAGGAGGGGCCTCGAGCACAGATACGCAGTATTTT	CASTFLGGASSTDTQYF
TRBV14	14	TRBJ2-1	TRBD2	-	TGTGCCAGCAGACCGAACGTGGCGGGAGGTGAGCAGTTCTTC	CASRPNVAGGEQFF
TRBV5-4	14	TRBJ2-5	-	-	TGTGCCAGCAGCTTGGGGACAGATCAAGAGACCCAGTACTTC	CASSLGTDQETQYF
TRBV10-2	15	TRBJ2-5	-	-	TGCGCCAGCAGTGATCTAGCAGCCGCCAGGGAGACCCAGTACTTC	CASSDLAAARETQYF
TRBV6-5	14	TRBJ2-1	TRBD2	-	TGTGCCAGCACCAGGACTAGCGGATACAATGAGCAGTTCTTC	CASTRTSGYNEQFF
TRBV28	16	TRBJ1-1	TRBD1	-	TGTGCCAGCAGTAACCGACAGGGGATCCTGAACACTGAAGCTTTCTTT	CASSNRQGILNTEAFF
TRBV12-5	13	TRBJ2-3	-	-	TGTGCTAGTGGTTTCTCTGGGGCAGATACGCAGTATTTT	CASGFSGADTQYF
TRBV30	12	TRBJ2-7	-	-	TGTGCCTGGCAAACGGGACCCTACGAGCAGTACTTC	CAWQTGPYEQYF
TRBV6-6	15	TRBJ2-7	TRBD2	-	TGTGCCAGCAGTTACGGTGGGGGACTAACCTACGAGCAGTACTTC	CASSYGGGLTYEQYF
TRBV5-8	11	TRBJ2-7	-	-	TGTGCCAGCAGCTCCTACTCAGGGCAGTACTTC	CASSSYSGQYF
TRBV5-4	14	TRBJ2-3	-	once	TGTGCCAGCAGCTTGGATCCCCACACAGATACGCAGTATTTT	CASSLDPHTDTQYF
TRBV7-7	15	TRBJ2-5	-	once	TGTGCTAGCAGTCAAGACCTGGGTTCTAGAGAGACCCAGTACTTC	CASSQDLGSRETQYF
TRBV28	17	TRBJ1-5	-	-	TGTGCCAGCAGTCCTCGGGGGGGAAGGGGTTTCAATCAGCCCCAGCATTTT	CASSPRGGRGFNQPQHF
TRBV5-1	16	TRBJ1-3	-	-	TGCGCCAGCAGCTTCGGACAGCCGAACTCTGGAAACACCATATATTTT	CASSFGQPNSGNTIYF
TRBV27	17	TRBJ2-6	-	-	TGTGCCAGCAGTTCCCGCGTTACCCCCTCTGGGGCCAACGTCCTGACTTTC	CASSSRVTPSGANVLTF
TRBV29-1	14	TRBJ2-7	-	-	TGCAGCGTTGGAGACAGGGCGGGGTTCTACGAGCAGTACTTC	CSVGDRAGFYEQYF
TRBV2	12	TRBJ2-5	-	-	TGTGCCAGCACCGGGGCGCCGGAGACCCAGTACTTC	CASTGAPETQYF
TRBV7-9	13	TRBJ1-1	-	-	TGTGCCAGCAGCTTAGATATGAACACTGAAGCTTTCTTT	CASSLDMNTEAFF
TRBV2	18	TRBJ2-1	TRBD2	-	TGTGCCAGCAGGCCCCATTTTATTCAGCGGGAGAACGGTAATGAGCAGTTCTTC	CASRPHFIQRENGNEQFF
TRBV28	16	TRBJ2-7	TRBD2	-	TGTGCCAGCAGTCTCCGGACTAGCGGGATTTTTTACGAGCAGTACTTC	CASSLRTSGIFYEQYF
TRBV28	13	TRBJ1-4	-	-	TGTGCCAGCAGTTCTAGGAGAATCCGGAAACTGTTTTTT	CASSSRRIRKLFF
TRBV19	14	TRBJ2-5	TRBD1	-	TGTGCCAGTAGTACCGGGACAGGGAGAGAGACCCAGTACTTC	CASSTGTGRETQYF
TRBV19	15	TRBJ2-1	TRBD2	-	TGTGCCAGTAGTATAGGACTAGCGGGACTTTTTGAGCAGTTCTTC	CASSIGLAGLFEQFF
TRBV4-1	14	TRBJ2-1	TRBD2	once	TGCGCCAGCAAGGATAGCGGGAGGGGTAATGAGCAGTTCTTC	CASKDSGRGNEQFF
TRBV5-1	16	TRBJ2-5	TRBD2	-	TGCGCCAGCAGCCCCCGACTAGCGGGGGACAAAGAGACCCAGTACTTC	CASSPRLAGDKETQYF
TRBV7-3	13	TRBJ2-3	-	-	TGTGCCAGCAGCTTAACGATCAGAAGTACGCAGTATTTT	CASSLTIRSTQYF
TRBV18	15	TRBJ2-5	TRBD1	-	TGTGCCAGCTCACCACTGGGACAGGGACAAGAGACCCAGTACTTC	CASSPLGQGQETQYF
TRBV30	11	TRBJ1-4	-	-	TGTGCCTGGAGTGTACTTGGAATCCTGTTTTTT	CAWSVLGILFF
TRBV11-2	16	TRBJ2-7	-	-	TGTGCCAGCAGCTTAGAGGTAGCCTTCCCCTCCTACGAGCAGTACTTC	CASSLEVAFPSYEQYF
TRBV5-1	13	TRBJ2-5	-	-	TGCGCCAGCAGCCGGAGGGGCGGAGAGACCCAGTACTTC	CASSRRGGETQYF
TRBV9	14	TRBJ2-5	-	-	TGTGCCAGCAGCGTAGAATCCCGCGAGGTGGCCCAGTACTTC	CASSVESREVAQYF
TRBV5-1	16	TRBJ2-3	-	-	TGCGCCAGCAGTCTTCGTCGCCCCGCTAGCACAGATACGCAGTATTTT	CASSLRRPASTDTQYF
TRBV29-1	13	TRBJ1-1	TRBD1	-	TGCAGCGTGACAACAGGGGAGAACACTGAAGCTTTCTTT	CSVTTGENTEAFF